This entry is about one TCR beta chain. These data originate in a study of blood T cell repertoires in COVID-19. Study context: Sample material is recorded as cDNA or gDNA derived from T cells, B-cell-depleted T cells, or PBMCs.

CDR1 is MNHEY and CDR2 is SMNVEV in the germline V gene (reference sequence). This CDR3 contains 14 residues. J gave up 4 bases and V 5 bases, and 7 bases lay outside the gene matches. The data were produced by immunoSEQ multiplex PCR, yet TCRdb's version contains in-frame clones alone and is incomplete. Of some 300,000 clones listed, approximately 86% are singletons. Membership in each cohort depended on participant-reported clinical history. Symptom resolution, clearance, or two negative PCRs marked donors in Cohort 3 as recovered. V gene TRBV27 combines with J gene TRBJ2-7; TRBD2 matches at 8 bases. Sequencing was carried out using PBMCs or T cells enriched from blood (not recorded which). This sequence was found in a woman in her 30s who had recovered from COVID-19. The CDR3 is CASSPGGARYEQYF. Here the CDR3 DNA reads TGTGCCAGCAGTCCGGGGGGGGCGCGGTACGAGCAGTACTTC.